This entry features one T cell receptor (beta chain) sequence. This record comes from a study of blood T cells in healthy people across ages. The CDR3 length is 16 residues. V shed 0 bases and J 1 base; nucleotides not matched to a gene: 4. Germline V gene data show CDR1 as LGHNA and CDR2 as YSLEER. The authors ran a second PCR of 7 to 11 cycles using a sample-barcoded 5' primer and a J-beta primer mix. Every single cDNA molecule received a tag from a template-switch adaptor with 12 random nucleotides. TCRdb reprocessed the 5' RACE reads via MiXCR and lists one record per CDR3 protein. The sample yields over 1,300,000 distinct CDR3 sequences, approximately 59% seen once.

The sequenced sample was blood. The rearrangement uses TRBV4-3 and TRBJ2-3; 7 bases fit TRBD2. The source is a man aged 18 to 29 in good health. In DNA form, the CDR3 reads TGCGCCAGCAGCCAAGAAGGGCTAGCGGGCACAGATACGCAGTATTTT. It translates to CASSQEGLAGTDTQYF.